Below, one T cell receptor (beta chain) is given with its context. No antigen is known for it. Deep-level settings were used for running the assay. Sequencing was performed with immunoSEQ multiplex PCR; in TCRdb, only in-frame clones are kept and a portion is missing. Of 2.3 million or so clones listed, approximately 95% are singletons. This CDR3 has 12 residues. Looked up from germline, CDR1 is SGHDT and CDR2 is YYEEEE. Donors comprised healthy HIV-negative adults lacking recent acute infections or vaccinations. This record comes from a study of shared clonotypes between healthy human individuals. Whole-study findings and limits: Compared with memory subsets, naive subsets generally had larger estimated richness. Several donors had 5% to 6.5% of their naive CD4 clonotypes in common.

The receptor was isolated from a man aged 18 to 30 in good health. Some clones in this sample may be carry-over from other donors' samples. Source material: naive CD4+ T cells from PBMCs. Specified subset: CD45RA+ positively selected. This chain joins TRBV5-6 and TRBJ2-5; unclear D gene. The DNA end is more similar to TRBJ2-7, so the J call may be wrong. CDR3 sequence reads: CASSRSYYEQYF. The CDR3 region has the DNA TGTGCCAGCTCCAGATCTTACTACGAGCAGTACTTC.